The T cell receptor beta chain described here comes from a study of blood T cells in healthy people across ages. Notes on this clonotype: Its antigen is not identified. At one end the junction does not follow the germline gene, possibly because of a read error.

General study findings and limits: There was no known CMV status for donors, so expanded clonotype changes were possibly confounded. Those diversity estimates obtained from one million T cells were thought to be underestimates.

Germline CDR1 reads SGHTA; CDR2 reads FQGNSA. The CDR3 has 15 residues. Using a J-beta primer mix together with a sample-barcoded 5' primer, a second PCR was run for 7 to 11 cycles. TCRdb re-called the 5' RACE reads with MiXCR, one entry per CDR3 protein. The sample has some 890,000 distinct CDR3 sequences; roughly 29% are singletons. The same sample was also studied in work on T cells of mothers and their children. That paper notes: Per child, around 2.9 million TCR beta CDR3 reads were obtained, against over 8.5 million per mother. Related mother-child pairs showed slightly, non-significantly higher overlap than unrelated pairs.

The clonotype comes from a woman between 40 and 50 years old in good health. This chain uses TRBV7-2 with TRBJ2-5; tentatively, D is TRBD2 (6 bases). Specimen: blood. Here the CDR3 DNA reads TGTGCCGGCAGCTTACCCCCTAGCGATCGGGAGACCCAGTACTTC. Translating gives CAGSLPPSDRETQYF.